This section outlines one TCR beta chain sequence together with its context. These data are taken from a study of shared clonotypes between healthy human individuals. The germline V and J ends were trimmed by 1 base and 8 bases, with 10 bases remaining between them. The germline V gene has CDR1 SGDLS and CDR2 YYNGEE. The CDR3 spans 13 residues. The method was immunoSEQ multiplex PCR; TCRdb's version includes in-frame clones alone and lacks a portion of them. Found here are more than 2,000,000 clones, about 92% of them singletons; the top ten hold about 0.39%. The sequence was collected from a man between 18 and 29 years old in good health. Some clones in this sample may be carry-over from other donors' samples. The V call is TRBV9, the J call TRBJ2-1; D perhaps matches TRBD1 (5 bases). The source material was naive CD4+ T cells from PBMCs. Described subset: CD45RA+ positively selected. This CDR3 reads CASSVSRGDEQFF. The CDR3 region has the DNA TGTGCCAGCAGCGTATCAAGGGGCGATGAGCAGTTCTTC.